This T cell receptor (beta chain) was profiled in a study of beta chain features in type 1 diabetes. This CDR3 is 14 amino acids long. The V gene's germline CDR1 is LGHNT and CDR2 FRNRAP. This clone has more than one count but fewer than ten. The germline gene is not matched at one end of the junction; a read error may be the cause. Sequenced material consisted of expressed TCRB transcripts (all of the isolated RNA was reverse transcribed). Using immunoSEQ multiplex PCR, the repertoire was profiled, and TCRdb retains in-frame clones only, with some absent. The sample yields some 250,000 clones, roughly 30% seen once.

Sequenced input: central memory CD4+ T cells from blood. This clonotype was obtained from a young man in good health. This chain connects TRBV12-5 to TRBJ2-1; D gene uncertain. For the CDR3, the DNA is TGTGCTAGGGGTTTGTCACTCTCTAGTGATGAGCAGTTCTTC. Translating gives CARGLSLSSDEQFF.